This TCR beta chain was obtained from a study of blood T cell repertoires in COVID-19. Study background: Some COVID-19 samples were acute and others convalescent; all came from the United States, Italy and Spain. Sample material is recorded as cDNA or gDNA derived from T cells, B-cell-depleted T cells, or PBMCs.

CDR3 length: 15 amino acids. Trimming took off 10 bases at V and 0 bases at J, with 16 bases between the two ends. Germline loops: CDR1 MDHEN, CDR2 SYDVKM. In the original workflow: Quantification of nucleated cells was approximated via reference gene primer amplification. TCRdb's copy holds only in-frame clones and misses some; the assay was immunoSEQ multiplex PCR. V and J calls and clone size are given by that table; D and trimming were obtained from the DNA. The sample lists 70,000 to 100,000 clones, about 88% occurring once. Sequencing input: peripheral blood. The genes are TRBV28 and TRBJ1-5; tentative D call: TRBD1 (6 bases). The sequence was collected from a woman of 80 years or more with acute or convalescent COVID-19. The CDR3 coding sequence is TGTGCCACAGCCCCGGTACAGGGTAGCAATCAGCCCCAGCATTTT. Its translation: CATAPVQGSNQPQHF.